These T cell receptor beta chains were read from a single sample in a study of T cell responses to AZD1222 COVID-19 vaccine. Assay: immunoSEQ multiplex PCR; the TCRdb copy retains only in-frame clones and omits some. The data hold approximately 130,000 clones, with approximately 90% observed a single time. The material was peripheral blood, obtained 28 days after the second AZD1222 dose. The source of these receptors is an adult who received the AZD1222 COVID-19 vaccine. CDR3s include the opening cysteine and the closing phenylalanine or tryptophan. The D gene is left open where the match is weak. Some rows have no size entry. The others give once, few or many, or a class for an expanded clone.

D gene,clone size,V gene,J gene,CDR3 DNA,CDR3 protein
-,-,TRBV5-1,TRBJ2-5,TGCGCCAGCAGCTTCCGGCCGGGTGAGACCCAGTACTTC,CASSFRPGETQYF
TRBD1,-,TRBV7-2,TRBJ1-1,TGTGCCAGCAGCTGGGCCGGGACAGGGACTGAAGCTTTCTTT,CASSWAGTGTEAFF
-,once,TRBV12-3/TRBV12-4,TRBJ1-5,TGTGCCAGCAGTCTACCCCCCGGTCAGCCCCAGCATTTT,CASSLPPGQPQHF
-,few,TRBV19,TRBJ1-5,TGTGCCAGTAGTCCAGACCTTAATCAGCCCCAGCATTTT,CASSPDLNQPQHF
-,-,TRBV18,TRBJ1-3,TGTGCCAGCTCACTTACCTCTGGAAACACCATATATTTT,CASSLTSGNTIYF
TRBD1,-,TRBV5-4,TRBJ1-3,TGTGCCAGCAGCTCCATGACAGGGAGCGGAAACACCATATATTTT,CASSSMTGSGNTIYF
-,-,TRBV12-3/TRBV12-4,TRBJ2-3,TGTGCCAGCAGTTTAGAGCGGCGGGCGCAGTATTTT,CASSLERRAQYF
TRBD2,-,TRBV6-5,TRBJ2-1,TGTGCCAGCAGATATGGGACTAGCGGGGGGGTGGTCTTC,CASRYGTSGGVVF
TRBD2,-,TRBV13,TRBJ2-7,TGTGCCAGCAGCTTAGGGGGACTAGCGGATACCCTCCCCTCCGAGCAGTACTTC,CASSLGGLADTLPSEQYF
-,-,TRBV19,TRBJ2-7,TGTGCCAGTAGTGGGGCGGCGGGCTCCTACGAGCAGTACTTC,CASSGAAGSYEQYF
TRBD1,-,TRBV2,TRBJ1-2,TGTGCCAGCAGTTGGGACAGGGGAAACTATGGCTACACCTTC,CASSWDRGNYGYTF
-,-,TRBV30,TRBJ1-4,TGTGCCTGGAGTGGACAGGACGTAAAACTGTTTTTT,CAWSGQDVKLFF
-,-,TRBV30,TRBJ1-5,TGTGCCTGGAGTGTAGGTGAACAGCCCCAGCATTTT,CAWSVGEQPQHF
TRBD2,-,TRBV7-9,TRBJ2-7,TGTGCCAGCAGCTTAGTCCGGGGGGGAAGCTACGAGCAGTACTTC,CASSLVRGGSYEQYF
-,-,TRBV28,TRBJ2-1,TGTGCCAGCAGAGTCGGTCAGGGCAATGAGCAGTTCTTC,CASRVGQGNEQFF
-,-,TRBV2,TRBJ1-6,TGTGCCAGCAGTGAAAGCGAAGATTCACCCCTCCACTTT,CASSESEDSPLHF
TRBD1,-,TRBV6-5,TRBJ1-1,TGTGCCAGCAGATTACAGGGGAGGACTGAAGCTTTCTTT,CASRLQGRTEAFF
-,-,TRBV6-5,TRBJ1-2,TGTGCCAGCAGCTCAGCAGGGAACTATGGCTACACCTTC,CASSSAGNYGYTF
-,-,TRBV5-5,TRBJ1-5,TGTGCCAGCAGCCTATCCGGACATAGCAATCAGCCCCAGCATTTT,CASSLSGHSNQPQHF
TRBD2,-,TRBV15,TRBJ2-3,TGTGCCACCAGCAGAGTACTAGCGGGAGCAGATACGCAGTATTTT,CATSRVLAGADTQYF
-,-,TRBV11-2,TRBJ1-2,TGTGCCAGCAGCTTCCATGGACGGACTAACTATGGCTACACCTTC,CASSFHGRTNYGYTF
TRBD2,few,TRBV14,TRBJ2-1,TGTGCCAGCAGCCAAGGGACTAGCGGTTACAATGAGCAGTTCTTC,CASSQGTSGYNEQFF
TRBD1,-,TRBV7-2,TRBJ1-2,TGTGCCAGCAGCTTAGTAGCCGGGACAGGGACTAACTATGGCTACACCTTC,CASSLVAGTGTNYGYTF
-,-,TRBV3-1/TRBV3-2,TRBJ2-1,TGTGCCAGCGGACGTGGCAATGAGCAGTTCTTC,CASGRGNEQFF
TRBD1,-,TRBV19,TRBJ1-5,TGTGCCAGTAGTATTTCCGGGACAGGGCAGCAGCCCCAGCATTTT,CASSISGTGQQPQHF
-,-,TRBV7-9,TRBJ1-4,TGTGCCAGCAGCTTAGTTTCGGGGGTGACTAATGAAAAACTGTTTTTT,CASSLVSGVTNEKLFF